These 19 T cell receptor beta chains share one sample of origin, sequenced in a study of shared clonotypes between healthy human individuals (dated by TCRdb to 2018 to 2020). Libraries were constructed by the immunoSEQ multiplex PCR assay. TCRdb provides this immuneACCESS table in a form limited to in-frame rearrangements. Some clones are lacking; in checked studies, under half of them reflect an unresolved V gene, and why the rest are absent is not known. Within this sample are a few hundred thousand clones, with around three quarters of them counted one time only. Clones ranked in the top ten supply around 12% of the sample. The specimen was PBMCs. Every receptor here comes from a woman in her forties in good health. Some clones in this sample may be carry-over from other donors' samples.

For the CDR3, the DNA is TGTGCCAGCAGATCAGCGTTCGCGAACACCGGGGAGCTGTTTTTT. Its protein is CASRSAFANTGELFF. The chain combines TRBV11-2 with TRBJ2-2; D remains unclear. CDR3 length: 15 amino acids. With 6 bases removed from V and 0 bases from J, the gap between germline ends came to 11 bases. Germline V lookup: CDR1 SGHAT, CDR2 FQNNGV.

The chain links TRBV6-6 to TRBJ2-7, with a tentative D call TRBD2 (6 bases). Germline CDR1 MNHNY, CDR2 SVGAGI (reference sequence). The germline V and J ends were trimmed by 7 bases and 3 bases, with 19 bases remaining between them. This CDR3 comprises 15 residues. The DNA of the CDR3 is TGTGCCAGCACCCCGGGGGTAGGGGCTCTCTACGAGCAGTACTTC. It yields the protein CASTPGVGALYEQYF.

This sequence joins TRBV5-1 and TRBJ2-1; 8 bases are shared with TRBD1. CDR1 and CDR2 (germline): SGHRS, YFSETQ. The V gene end was trimmed by 4 bases and the J gene end by 1 base; junction bases not matched to a gene: 4. This CDR3 comprises 15 residues. The CDR3 region is CASSGRDRSYNEQFF. DNA for the CDR3: TGCGCCAGCAGCGGCCGGGACAGGTCCTACAATGAGCAGTTCTTC.

This chain links TRBV9 with TRBJ2-1, with 8 bases fitting TRBD2. The J segment lost 4 bases and the V segment lost 0 bases, leaving 6 bases of the junction unmatched. The CDR3 is made up of 16 amino acids. Germline CDR1 and CDR2: SGDLS and YYNGEE. The CDR3 protein is CASSVDGAGVYNEQFF. The DNA of the CDR3 is TGTGCCAGCAGCGTAGACGGAGCGGGGGTATACAATGAGCAGTTCTTC. Combining the CDR3 with reference TRBV9 and TRBJ2-1 gives the whole variable domain DSGVTQTPKHLITATGQRVTLRCSPRSGDLSVYWYQQSLDQGLQFLIQYYNGEERAKGNILERFSAQQFPDLHSELNLSSLELGDSALYFCASSVDGAGVYNEQFFGPGTRLTVL.

This clone was observed a handful of times. The gene calls are TRBV30 and TRBJ1-2; the D is unclear. CDR1 and CDR2 (germline): GTSNPN, SVGIG (reference sequence). V gave up 3 bases and J gave up 0 bases, with 11 bases separating them. The CDR3 spans 14 residues. This CDR3 reads CAWSPGGSNYGYTF. CDR3 bases: TGTGCCTGGAGCCCGGGTGGTTCTAACTATGGCTACACCTTC.

The CDR3 nucleotides read TGTGCCAGCAGTGACCACAGGGAAGAGACCCAGTACTTC. Translated: CASSDHREETQYF. This chain joins TRBV2 and TRBJ2-5, with D possibly being TRBD1 (6 bases). Germline V gene lookup returns CDR1 SNHLY and CDR2 FYNNEI. V shed 3 bases and J shed 3 bases, with 8 bases lying between them. The CDR3 has 13 amino acids.

The chain employs TRBV4-1 and TRBJ1-2; possibly TRBD1 for D (5 bases). The V end was cut by 0 bases, the J end by 4 bases, with 12 bases between. CDR1 is MGHRA, CDR2 YSYEKL, per germline. The CDR3 sequence is 15 residues long. The CDR3 here is CASSQDVQGAYGYTF. The CDR3, as DNA: TGCGCCAGCAGCCAAGATGTCCAGGGCGCCTATGGCTACACCTTC.

The sample holds one count of this clone. The CDR3 loop reads CASSLNLNTEAFF. For the CDR3, the DNA is TGTGCCAGCAGTTTGAACTTGAACACTGAAGCTTTCTTT. The genes are TRBV27 and TRBJ1-1; the D is unclear. The germline V and J ends were trimmed by 3 bases and 0 bases, with 5 bases remaining between them. From germline, CDR1 is MNHEY and CDR2 SMNVEV (reference sequence). The CDR3 loop spans 13 amino acids.

The rearrangement joins TRBV30 to TRBJ1-5; maybe TRBD1 (6 bases). CDR1 and CDR2 (germline): GTSNPN, SVGIG (reference sequence). The CDR3 has 14 amino acids. The V gene lost 5 bases and the J gene lost 6 bases, with 17 bases spanning the gap. The CDR3 DNA is TGTGCCTGGGGCCTGGGGGCAGGGCGTCAGCCCCAGCATTTT. Its protein product is CAWGLGAGRQPQHF.

The chain joins TRBV10-3 to TRBJ2-3; 9 bases are shared with TRBD1. Germline trimming cut 6 bases from V and 1 base from J; bases unmatched to any gene: 8. Germline V CDR1 and CDR2: ENHRY, SYGVKD. This CDR3 is built from 16 residues. The CDR3 sequence is CAIRGPGQGGTDTQYF. CDR3 DNA sequence: TGTGCCATCAGGGGGCCGGGACAGGGAGGCACAGATACGCAGTATTTT.

The chain is built from TRBV28 and TRBJ1-4; D remains unclear. The ends were cut back, 6 bases at V and 3 bases at J, with 8 bases in the middle. Looked up from germline, CDR1 is MDHEN and CDR2 is SYDVKM. CDR3 length equals 13 residues. For the CDR3, the DNA is TGTGCCAGCAGGCGTCAGTCTAATGAAAAACTGTTTTTT. It encodes CASRRQSNEKLFF.

V and J are TRBV7-3 and TRBJ2-3; D is perhaps TRBD1 (6 bases). The CDR3 is 13 amino acids. Trimming stripped 5 bases from V and 6 bases from J, with 12 bases between. Germline CDR1 and CDR2: SGHTA and FQGTGA. CDR3 bases: TGTGCCAGCAGCCAGACAGGCGGGGATACGCAGTATTTT. Translation gives CASSQTGGDTQYF.

This chain links TRBV5-1 with TRBJ2-3; no clear D gene. V was cut by 0 bases and J by 4 bases, with 9 bases left in between. CDR1 is SGHRS, CDR2 YFSETQ, per germline. The CDR3 spans 14 residues. The CDR3 bases are TGCGCCAGCAGCTTGGGGCAGATGCCAGATACGCAGTATTTT. Its protein product is CASSLGQMPDTQYF. The full variable domain, rest sourced from reference TRBV5-1 and TRBJ2-3, is KAGVTQTPRYLIKTRGQQVTLSCSPISGHRSVSWYQQTPGQGLQFLFEYFSETQRNKGNFPGRFSGRQFSNSRSEMNVSTLELGDSALYLCASSLGQMPDTQYFGPGTRLTVL.

The gene calls are TRBV9 and TRBJ2-5; 13 bases line up with TRBD2. The length of the CDR3 is 18 residues. V was clipped by 0 bases and J by 2 bases; unmatched bases: 7. Germline CDR1 is SGDLS and CDR2 is YYNGEE. This chain's CDR3 is CASSVGTSGRVRQETQYF. The DNA of the CDR3 is TGTGCCAGCAGCGTAGGGACTAGCGGGAGAGTGCGGCAAGAGACCCAGTACTTC.

Turning to this clone: Other nucleotide sequences in the sample specify the same CDR3. CDR3 loop: CASSLVGERGEQYF. The CDR3 region has the DNA TGCGCCAGCAGCTTGGTGGGGGAGAGGGGTGAGCAGTACTTC. This sequence joins TRBV5-1 and TRBJ2-7, with D perhaps being TRBD1 or TRBD2 (5 bases each). The CDR3 extends over 14 amino acids. The V and J ends lost 0 bases and 7 bases respectively, with 14 bases between them. Germline V CDR1 and CDR2: SGHRS, YFSETQ.

The chain combines TRBV7-9 with TRBJ1-2, with D possibly being TRBD1 (5 bases). This CDR3 is built from 13 residues. Germline CDR1 reads SEHNR; CDR2 reads FQNEAQ (reference sequence). V was trimmed by 4 bases and J by 6 bases, leaving 12 bases between them. This CDR3 is CASSSPGADGYTF. The CDR3 nucleotides read TGTGCCAGCAGCTCCCCTGGGGCAGATGGCTACACCTTC.

This chain links TRBV7-2 with TRBJ1-5; TRBD1 is a possible D gene (6 bases). The ends were cut back, 5 bases at V and 2 bases at J, with 13 bases in the middle. Germline loops: CDR1 SGHTA, CDR2 FQGNSA. This CDR3 has 15 residues. The CDR3 spells CASSRGGRGNQPQHF. CDR3 DNA: TGTGCCAGCAGCCGCGGGGGGCGGGGCAATCAGCCCCAGCATTTT.

The sample holds a few counts of this clone. V is TRBV30 and J is TRBJ1-1, with 8 positions matching TRBD1. The germline CDR1 and CDR2 sequences are GTSNPN and SVGIG (reference sequence). The CDR3 is made up of 14 amino acids. J lost 1 base, V lost 2 bases, and 3 bases had no gene match. CDR3 amino acids: CAWSPGQGNTEAFF. CDR3 coding DNA: TGTGCCTGGAGTCCCGGACAGGGGAACACTGAAGCTTTCTTT.

This clone was seen only a few times. Other DNA sequences of this sample code for an identical CDR3. The CDR3 DNA sequence: TGTGCCAGCAGCTTGACGTACACCGGGGAGCTGTTTTTT. This gives the protein CASSLTYTGELFF. The chain joins TRBV7-9 to TRBJ2-2; D is ambiguous. This CDR3 is built from 13 residues. Trimming shortened V by 3 bases and J by 3 bases, and 5 bases separated the two germline ends. CDR1 and CDR2 (germline): SEHNR, FQNEAQ (reference sequence).